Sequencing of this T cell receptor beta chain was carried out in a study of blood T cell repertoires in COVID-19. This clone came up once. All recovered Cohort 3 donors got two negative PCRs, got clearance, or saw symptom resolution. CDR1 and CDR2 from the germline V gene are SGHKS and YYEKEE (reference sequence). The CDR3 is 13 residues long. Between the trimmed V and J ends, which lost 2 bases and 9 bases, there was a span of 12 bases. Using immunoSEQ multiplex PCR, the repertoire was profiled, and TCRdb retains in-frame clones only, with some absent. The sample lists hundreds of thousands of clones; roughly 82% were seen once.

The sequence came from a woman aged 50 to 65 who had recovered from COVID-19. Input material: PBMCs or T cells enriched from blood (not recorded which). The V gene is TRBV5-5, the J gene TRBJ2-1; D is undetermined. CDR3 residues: CASSFMSGGEQFF. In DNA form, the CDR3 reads TGTGCCAGCAGCTTTATGAGTGGCGGTGAGCAGTTCTTC. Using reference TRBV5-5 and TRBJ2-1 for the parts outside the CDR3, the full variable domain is DAGVTQSPTHLIKTRGQQVTLRCSPISGHKSVSWYQQVLGQGPQFIFQYYEKEERGRGNFPDRFSARQFPNYSSELNVNALLLGDSALYLCASSFMSGGEQFFGPGTRLTVL.